What follows are 20 T cell receptor beta chains derived from one specimen sequenced in a study of T cell responses to AZD1222 COVID-19 vaccine. Profiling relied on immunoSEQ multiplex PCR, and the TCRdb table lists in-frame clones only, not all of them. The sample comprises 95,000 to 100,000 clones, less than 95% of which are singletons, and approximately 1.2% rests with the top ten. The sample in question was peripheral blood, obtained on day 0 of AZD1222 vaccination. The receptors were sampled from an adult in good health.

The gene calls are TRBV28 and TRBJ1-2; D might be TRBD1 (6 bases). The CDR3 consists of 14 residues. Trimming pared 7 bases from V and 2 bases from J, leaving 14 bases between. Germline V gives CDR1 MDHEN, CDR2 SYDVKM. CDR3 region: CASKLPDRNYGYTF. The DNA for the CDR3 is TGTGCCAGCAAGCTCCCGGACAGAAACTATGGCTACACCTTC.

The rearrangement joins TRBV19 to TRBJ1-2, with D maybe TRBD1 (6 bases). The CDR3 loop spans 14 amino acids. Germline-derived CDR1 and CDR2 are LNHDA and SQIVND (reference sequence). V was pared by 3 bases and J by 5 bases, with 13 bases between. The CDR3 spells CASSMRGQNYGYTF. CDR3 nucleotides: TGTGCCAGTAGTATGCGCGGACAGAATTATGGCTACACCTTC. Full variable domain (outside the CDR3, taken from reference TRBV19 and TRBJ1-2): DGGITQSPKYLFRKEGQNVTLSCEQNLNHDAMYWYRQDPGQGLRLIYYSQIVNDFQKGDIAEGYSVSREKKESFPLTVTSAQKNPTAFYLCASSMRGQNYGYTFGSGTRLTVV.

The chain carries TRBV4-2 and TRBJ2-5; TRBD1 matches at 7 bases. CDR3 size: 15 residues. Germline loops: CDR1 LGHNA, CDR2 YNFKEQ. J lost 7 bases, V lost 3 bases, and 11 bases had no gene match. DNA for the CDR3: TGTGCCAGCAGCCAGGGGCAGGGGGTCTTGGGGACCCAGTACTTC. Amino acid sequence: CASSQGQGVLGTQYF.

V is TRBV3-1 (or the pseudogene TRBV3-2) and J is TRBJ1-2, with D perhaps TRBD1 (6 bases). The germline V and J ends were trimmed by 1 base and 8 bases, with 20 bases remaining between them. Germline CDR1 reads LGHDT; CDR2 reads YNNKEL (reference sequence). The CDR3 has 16 amino acids. CDR3 loop: CASSQASTRAGEGYTF. CDR3 DNA: TGTGCCAGCAGCCAAGCAAGCACACGGGCAGGGGAAGGCTACACCTTC.

J is TRBJ1-5 and V is TRBV2, with no clear D. Germline CDR1 and CDR2: SNHLY and FYNNEI. V lost 1 base and J lost 2, with 6 bases in between. There are 14 residues in the CDR3. Here the CDR3 reads CASSEGWGNQPQHF. CDR3 nucleotide sequence: TGTGCCAGCAGTGAAGGGTGGGGCAATCAGCCCCAGCATTTT. Full variable domain (remainder filled in from reference TRBV2 and TRBJ1-5): EPEVTQTPSHQVTQMGQEVILRCVPISNHLYFYWYRQILGQKVEFLVSFYNNEISEKSEIFDDQFSVERPDGSNFTLKIRSTKLEDSAMYFCASSEGWGNQPQHFGDGTRLSIL.

A few counts support this clone. V is TRBV2 and J is TRBJ1-3, with a weak D call TRBD1 (5 bases). This CDR3 region has 14 residues. The germline V gene has CDR1 SNHLY and CDR2 FYNNEI. The ends were cut back, 0 bases at V and 4 bases at J, with 7 bases in the middle. The CDR3 sequence is CASSEAPGGNTIYF. DNA of the CDR3: TGTGCCAGCAGTGAAGCGCCAGGGGGAAACACCATATATTTT.

This clone was found a few times. The chain has TRBV13 and TRBJ1-1; 7 nucleotides line up with TRBD1. V shed 2 bases, J shed 0 bases, and the junction held 12 bases outside the gene matches. CDR1 and CDR2 (germline): PRHDT, FYEKMQ (reference sequence). The CDR3 totals 18 residues. CDR3 nucleotides: TGTGCCAGCAGCTTAAACGGCCGGGACAGCCCCATGAACACTGAAGCTTTCTTT. Translated: CASSLNGRDSPMNTEAFF.

This sequence joins TRBV19 and TRBJ1-6, with 10 nucleotides matching TRBD1. V shed 5 bases, J shed 6 bases, and the junction held 4 bases outside the gene matches. CDR3 length: 15 amino acids. Germline V lookup: CDR1 LNHDA, CDR2 SQIVND (reference sequence). The CDR3 spells CASSWDRGTNSPLHF. As DNA, the CDR3 is TGTGCCAGTAGTTGGGACAGGGGAACTAATTCACCCCTCCACTTT. Using reference TRBV19 and TRBJ1-6 for the parts outside the CDR3, the full variable domain is DGGITQSPKYLFRKEGQNVTLSCEQNLNHDAMYWYRQDPGQGLRLIYYSQIVNDFQKGDIAEGYSVSREKKESFPLTVTSAQKNPTAFYLCASSWDRGTNSPLHFGNGTRLTVT.

The V and J genes are TRBV7-2 and TRBJ1-5, with D perhaps TRBD1 (6 bases). The germline V gene encodes CDR1 SGHTA and CDR2 FQGNSA. The CDR3 length is 15 residues. With 7 bases removed from V and 2 bases from J, the gap between germline ends came to 15 bases. The CDR3 protein is CASTPPGGGNQPQHF. CDR3 nucleotides: TGTGCCAGCACCCCCCCGGGGGGCGGCAATCAGCCCCAGCATTTT.

The chain recombines TRBV5-1 with TRBJ2-5; TRBD1 aligns across 7 bases. Looked up from germline, CDR1 is SGHRS and CDR2 is YFSETQ. This CDR3 region has 15 residues. V lost 4 bases and J lost 5; bases outside the gene matches: 11. CDR3 in amino acids: CASSRQGTEGETQYF. As DNA, the CDR3 is TGCGCCAGCAGCCGGCAGGGGACAGAGGGGGAGACCCAGTACTTC.

The chain carries TRBV11-2 and TRBJ1-1, with D uncertain. Germline values: CDR1 SGHAT, CDR2 FQNNGV. The CDR3 covers 13 residues. The germline V and J ends were trimmed by 5 bases and 3 bases, with 10 bases remaining between them. CDR3 coding DNA: TGTGCCAGCAGCGCCAACGTGGACACTGAAGCTTTCTTT. This translates into CASSANVDTEAFF.

V gene TRBV28 combines with J gene TRBJ2-5; D is possibly TRBD2 (6 bases). Between the trimmed V and J ends, which lost 8 bases and 5 bases, there was a span of 18 bases. CDR1 and CDR2 (germline): MDHEN, SYDVKM. The CDR3 is 14 amino acids. This CDR3 is CASRGTRWGETQYF. In DNA, the CDR3 is TGTGCCAGCCGGGGGACGCGGTGGGGGGAGACCCAGTACTTC.

The chain has TRBV5-4 and TRBJ1-1; no reliable D call. Germline lookup yields CDR1 SGHNT and CDR2 YYREEE (reference sequence). V was clipped by 1 base and J by 0 bases, with 10 bases between them. The CDR3 contains 15 residues. CDR3 loop: CASSLYSSMNTEAFF. The DNA of the CDR3 is TGTGCCAGCAGCTTGTACTCCTCGATGAACACTGAAGCTTTCTTT.

This clone was picked up a small number of times. V and J are TRBV10-1 and TRBJ1-4, with D perhaps matching TRBD1 (6 bases). Per germline, CDR1 WNHNN and CDR2 SYGVQD (reference sequence). V was shortened by 5 bases and J by 2 bases, with 12 bases between the two germline ends. The CDR3 runs 15 residues. This CDR3 is CASSPGDATNEKLFF. The DNA of the CDR3 is TGCGCCAGCAGTCCAGGGGACGCTACTAATGAAAAACTGTTTTTT.

This clone has just a few counts. The rearrangement links TRBV7-9 to TRBJ2-7, with 10 bases lining up with TRBD1. This CDR3 is built from 15 residues. With 5 bases clipped from V and 3 bases from J, the junction kept 7 bases outside the gene matches. CDR1 and CDR2 (germline): SEHNR, FQNEAQ (reference sequence). The CDR3 DNA follows: TGTGCCAGCAGCGTCGGGACAGGGGAAGGCTACGAGCAGTACTTC. Translating it yields CASSVGTGEGYEQYF.

The chain couples TRBV5-6 to TRBJ1-2; no clear D gene. Germline CDR1 SGHDT, CDR2 YYEEEE. The V end lost 4 bases, the J end lost 3 bases, and 16 bases lay between the germline ends. The CDR3 contains 15 residues. Here the CDR3 DNA reads TGTGCCAGCAGCCCCACTACCGGGTTCCACTATGGCTACACCTTC. Its protein is CASSPTTGFHYGYTF.

V and J are TRBV4-1 and TRBJ2-7; 10 nucleotides agree with TRBD1. CDR1 and CDR2 (germline): MGHRA, YSYEKL. With V trimmed by 1 base and J by 3 bases, 3 bases remained unmatched. The CDR3 is 15 amino acids. As DNA, the CDR3 is TGCGCCAGCAGCCAAGCGGGACAGGGGAGCTACGAGCAGTACTTC. Protein product: CASSQAGQGSYEQYF.

V usage is TRBV18 and J usage is TRBJ2-2; D is ambiguous. This CDR3 is built from 16 residues. Looked up from germline, CDR1 is KGHSH and CDR2 is LQKENI. V gave up 3 bases and J gave up 6 bases, with 17 bases separating them. CDR3 protein: CASSPHELLRAGELFF. Here the CDR3 DNA reads TGTGCCAGCTCACCCCATGAATTACTAAGGGCCGGGGAGCTGTTTTTT.

The genes are TRBV7-3 and TRBJ2-1; possible D gene TRBD2, 5 bases. With 2 bases removed from V and 0 bases from J, the gap between germline ends came to 8 bases. CDR3 length equals 15 residues. The germline V gene has CDR1 SGHTA and CDR2 FQGTGA. In DNA, the CDR3 is TGTGCCAGCAGCTTATCCCGGGACTCCTACAATGAGCAGTTCTTC. Translating it yields CASSLSRDSYNEQFF.

The chain joins TRBV19 to TRBJ1-5; TRBD1 is a possible D gene (6 bases). The V and J ends lost 3 bases and 5 bases respectively, with 14 bases between them. This CDR3 region has 15 residues. CDR1 and CDR2 from the germline V gene are LNHDA and SQIVND (reference sequence). The DNA of the CDR3 is TGTGCCAGTAGTATCTTCGCAGGGGAGGATCAGCCCCAGCATTTT. Protein sequence: CASSIFAGEDQPQHF.